Here is one T cell receptor beta chain with its context. Here immunoSEQ multiplex PCR was the method, and the copy in TCRdb shows in-frame clones only, minus some. The sample carries about 330,000 clones, 67% recorded once. This sample was included in a study of cytotoxic CD8 clonotypes in ibrutinib-treated CLL. This CDR3 contains 13 residues. Germline loops: CDR1 KGHSH, CDR2 LQKENI. After removal of 6 bases from V and 3 bases from J, the junction contained 5 bases not matched to a gene. V and J are TRBV18 and TRBJ2-7, with TRBD1 identical over 7 bases. The source is a human donor with chronic lymphocytic leukemia. The source was PBMCs, collected after 36 months of ibrutinib treatment. As DNA, the CDR3 is TGTGCCAGCTCGGGGACAGCTGACTACGAGCAGTACTTC. This sequence encodes CASSGTADYEQYF.